This T cell receptor (beta chain) was identified in a study of vaccination and CD4 T cells after COVID-19. Treatment here: roughly 10-day PBMC culture with coronavirus spike peptide pools or control peptides (ViraFEST assay). According to the study, CD4+ T cells from the unexposed donor were gathered ahead of the COVID-19 pandemic (2011-2018). Cultured CD4+ T-cell DNA underwent Oncomine TCR Beta short-read sequencing. MiXCR, applied by TCRdb to the PCR reads, yields one record per CDR3 protein. The data hold approximately 5,700 distinct CDR3 sequences, with roughly a quarter observed a single time. This clonotype is categorized as medium-sized (0.01 to 0.1%). Antigen: not known. The source material was CD4+ T cells from blood, cultured in vitro. The receptor was isolated from a human donor in good health.

This CDR3 is CSARDQGKWHQPQHF. CDR3 coding DNA: TGCAGTGCTAGAGATCAAGGGAAATGGCACCAGCCCCAGCATTTT. The chain combines TRBV20-1 with TRBJ1-5; D remains unclear. The germline V gene encodes CDR1 DFQATT and CDR2 SNEGSKA (reference sequence). The V end was cut by 0 bases, the J end by 7 bases, with 16 bases between. The CDR3 runs 15 residues.